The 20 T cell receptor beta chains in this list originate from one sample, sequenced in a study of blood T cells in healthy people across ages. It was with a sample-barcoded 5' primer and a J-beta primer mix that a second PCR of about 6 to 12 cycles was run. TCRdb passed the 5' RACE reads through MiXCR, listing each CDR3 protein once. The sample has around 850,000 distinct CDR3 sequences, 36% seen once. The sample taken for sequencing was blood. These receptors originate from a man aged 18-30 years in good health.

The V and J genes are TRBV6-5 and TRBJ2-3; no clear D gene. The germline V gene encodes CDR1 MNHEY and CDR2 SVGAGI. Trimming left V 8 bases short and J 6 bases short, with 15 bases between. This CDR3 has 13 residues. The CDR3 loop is CASSSVSRDTQYF. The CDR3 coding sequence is TGTGCCAGCTCTTCAGTCTCGAGGGATACGCAGTATTTT.

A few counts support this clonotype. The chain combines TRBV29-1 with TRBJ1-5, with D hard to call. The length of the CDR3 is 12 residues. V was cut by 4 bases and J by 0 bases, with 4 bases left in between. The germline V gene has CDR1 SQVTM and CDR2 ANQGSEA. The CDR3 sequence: CSVANSNQPQHF. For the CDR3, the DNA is TGCAGCGTTGCCAATAGCAATCAGCCCCAGCATTTT.

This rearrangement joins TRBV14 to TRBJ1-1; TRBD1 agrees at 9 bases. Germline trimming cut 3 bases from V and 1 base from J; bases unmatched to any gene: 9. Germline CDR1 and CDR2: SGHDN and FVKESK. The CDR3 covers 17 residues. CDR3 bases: TGTGCCAGCAGCCAGAGGACAGGGGTAACACCGAACACTGAAGCTTTCTTT. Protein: CASSQRTGVTPNTEAFF.

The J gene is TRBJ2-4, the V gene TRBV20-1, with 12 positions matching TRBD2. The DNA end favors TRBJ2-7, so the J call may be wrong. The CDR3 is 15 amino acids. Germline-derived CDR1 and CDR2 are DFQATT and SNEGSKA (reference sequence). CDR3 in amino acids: CSAGRTSGAPYEQYF. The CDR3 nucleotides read TGCAGTGCTGGGAGGACTAGCGGGGCCCCCTACGAGCAGTACTTC.

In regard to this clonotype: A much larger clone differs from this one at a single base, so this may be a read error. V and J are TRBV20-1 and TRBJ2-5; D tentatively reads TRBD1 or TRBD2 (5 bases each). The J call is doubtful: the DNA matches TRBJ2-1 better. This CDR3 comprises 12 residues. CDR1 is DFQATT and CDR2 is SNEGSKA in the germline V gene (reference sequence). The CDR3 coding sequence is TGCAGTGCCCGGGGCCTCCAAGAGACCCAGTTCTTC. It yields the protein CSARGLQETQFF.

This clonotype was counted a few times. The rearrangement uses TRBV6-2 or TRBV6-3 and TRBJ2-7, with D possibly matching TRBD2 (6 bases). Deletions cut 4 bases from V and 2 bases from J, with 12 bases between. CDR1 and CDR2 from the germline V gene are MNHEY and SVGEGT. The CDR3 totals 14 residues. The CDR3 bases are TGTGCCAGCAGTTCGTGGCGGGGAGCCTACGAGCAGTACTTC. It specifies CASSSWRGAYEQYF.

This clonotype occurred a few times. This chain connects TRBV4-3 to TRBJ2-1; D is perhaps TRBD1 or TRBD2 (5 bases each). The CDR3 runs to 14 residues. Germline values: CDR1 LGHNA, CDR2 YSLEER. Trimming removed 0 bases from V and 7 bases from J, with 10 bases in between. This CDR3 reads CASSQDGWGNEQFF. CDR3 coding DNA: TGCGCCAGCAGCCAAGATGGGTGGGGGAATGAGCAGTTCTTC.

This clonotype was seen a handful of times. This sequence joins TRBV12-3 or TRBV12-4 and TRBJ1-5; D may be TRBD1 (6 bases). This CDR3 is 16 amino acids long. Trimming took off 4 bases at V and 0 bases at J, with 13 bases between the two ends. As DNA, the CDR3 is TGTGCCAGCAGTTACGGGACACCCCTTAGCAATCAGCCCCAGCATTTT. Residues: CASSYGTPLSNQPQHF.

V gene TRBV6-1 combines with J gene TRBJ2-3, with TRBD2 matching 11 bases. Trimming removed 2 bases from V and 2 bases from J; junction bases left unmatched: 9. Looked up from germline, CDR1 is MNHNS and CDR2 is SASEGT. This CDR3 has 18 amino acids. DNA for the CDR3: TGTGCCAGCAGTGAATGGTCTAGCGGGGGGCTACCCACAGATACGCAGTATTTT. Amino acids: CASSEWSSGGLPTDTQYF.

CDR3 nucleotides: TGCGCCAGCAGCGTCCAGGAAGACAATGAGCAGTACTTC. Its translation: CASSVQEDNEQYF. V gene TRBV5-1 combines with J gene TRBJ2-7; the D is unclear. Germline V gives CDR1 SGHRS, CDR2 YFSETQ. V gave up 4 bases and J gave up 7 bases, with 15 bases separating them. The CDR3 length is 13 residues.

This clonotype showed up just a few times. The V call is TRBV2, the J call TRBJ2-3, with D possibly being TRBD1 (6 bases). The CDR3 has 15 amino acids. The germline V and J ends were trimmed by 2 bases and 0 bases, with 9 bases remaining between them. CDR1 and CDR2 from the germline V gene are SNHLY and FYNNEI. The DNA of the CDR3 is TGTGCCAGCAGTGAACAGGGGACCAGCACAGATACGCAGTATTTT. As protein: CASSEQGTSTDTQYF.

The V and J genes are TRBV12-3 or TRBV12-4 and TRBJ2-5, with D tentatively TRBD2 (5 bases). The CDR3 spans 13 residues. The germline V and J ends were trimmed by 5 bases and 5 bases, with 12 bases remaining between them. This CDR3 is CASSQLEAETQYF. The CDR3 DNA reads TGTGCCAGCAGTCAACTAGAAGCGGAGACCCAGTACTTC.

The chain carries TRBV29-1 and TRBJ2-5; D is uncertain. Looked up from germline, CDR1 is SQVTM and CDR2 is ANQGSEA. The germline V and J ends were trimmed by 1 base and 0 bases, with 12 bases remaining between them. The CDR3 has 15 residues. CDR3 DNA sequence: TGCAGCGTTGAAGGGGTCGGACGGTACCAAGAGACCCAGTACTTC. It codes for CSVEGVGRYQETQYF. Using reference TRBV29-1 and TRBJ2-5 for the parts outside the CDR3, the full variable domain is SAVISQKPSRDICQRGTSLTIQCQVDSQVTMMFWYRQQPGQSLTLIATANQGSEATYESGFVIDKFPISRPNLTFSTLTVSNMSPEDSSIYLCSVEGVGRYQETQYFGPGTRLLVL.

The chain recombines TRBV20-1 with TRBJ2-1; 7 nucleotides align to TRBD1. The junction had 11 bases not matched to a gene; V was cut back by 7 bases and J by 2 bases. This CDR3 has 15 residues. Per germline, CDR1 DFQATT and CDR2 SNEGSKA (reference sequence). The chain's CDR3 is CSVPIDRAPYNEQFF. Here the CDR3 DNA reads TGCAGTGTACCCATCGACAGGGCACCCTACAATGAGCAGTTCTTC.

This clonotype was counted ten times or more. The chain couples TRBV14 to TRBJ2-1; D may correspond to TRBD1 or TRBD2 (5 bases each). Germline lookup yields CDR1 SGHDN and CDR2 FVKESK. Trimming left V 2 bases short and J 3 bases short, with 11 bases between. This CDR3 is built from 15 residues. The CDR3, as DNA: TGTGCCAGCAGCCAAACTGGGGCGGGCTACAATGAGCAGTTCTTC. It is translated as CASSQTGAGYNEQFF.

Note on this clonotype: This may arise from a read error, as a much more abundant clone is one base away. Written as DNA, the CDR3 is TGTGCCAGCAGTCTTGAAAGCGGGGGGGACACAGGTACGCAGTATTTT. Its translation is CASSLESGGDTGTQYF. The rearrangement uses TRBV12-3 or TRBV12-4 and TRBJ2-3; the match to TRBD2 covers 10 bases. The CDR3 is 16 residues long.

This CDR3 reads CSARPVEGGGYDEQFF. The CDR3 nucleotides are TGCAGTGCTAGACCCGTAGAGGGGGGGGGATACGATGAGCAGTTCTTC. The chain uses TRBV20-1 and TRBJ2-1, with D possibly matching TRBD2 (7 bases). The germline gives CDR1 DFQATT, CDR2 SNEGSKA (reference sequence). This CDR3 is 16 amino acids long. V dropped 2 bases and J dropped 8 bases, with 22 bases sitting between them.

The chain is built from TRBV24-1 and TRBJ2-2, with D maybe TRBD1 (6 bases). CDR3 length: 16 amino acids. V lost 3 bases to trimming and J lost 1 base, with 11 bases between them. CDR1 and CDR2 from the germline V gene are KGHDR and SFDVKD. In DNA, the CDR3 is TGTGCCACCAGTGATCCATTACAGGGGAACACCGGGGAGCTGTTTTTT. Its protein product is CATSDPLQGNTGELFF.

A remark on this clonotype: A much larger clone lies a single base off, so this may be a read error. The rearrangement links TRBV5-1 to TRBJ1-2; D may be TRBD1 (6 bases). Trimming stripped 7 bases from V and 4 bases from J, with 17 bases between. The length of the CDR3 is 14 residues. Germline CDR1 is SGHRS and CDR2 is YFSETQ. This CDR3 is CASCPGLTGYGYTF. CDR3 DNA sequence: TGCGCCAGCTGCCCAGGACTGACAGGCTATGGCTACACCTTC. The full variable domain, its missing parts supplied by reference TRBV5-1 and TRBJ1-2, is KAGVTQTPRYLIKTRGQQVTLSCSPISGHRSVSWYQQTPGQGLQFLFEYFSETQRNKGNFPGRFSGRQFSNSRSEMNVSTLELGDSALYLCASCPGLTGYGYTFGSGTRLTVV.

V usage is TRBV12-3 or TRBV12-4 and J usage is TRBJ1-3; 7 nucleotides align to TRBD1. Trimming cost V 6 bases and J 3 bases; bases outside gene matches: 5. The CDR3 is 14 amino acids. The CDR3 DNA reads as TGTGCCAGCAGCCCCCAGGGGGTTGGAAACACCATATATTTT. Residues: CASSPQGVGNTIYF.